Listed below are T cell receptor beta chains from one sample, sequenced in a study of metastatic and nonmetastatic thyroid tumors. TCRdb re-called clones via MiXCR from the PCR reads. The sample consists of about 34,000 clones, under 40% of them appearing once. Sequencing used tumor tissue. Source of these receptors: a female donor with papillary thyroid cancer or a benign thyroid nodule (not recorded which). Some clones in this sample may be carry-over from other donors' samples. Each CDR3 is given with its conserved first and last residue. A D gene is named only where the DNA matches it firmly. The listing skips clone size in some rows; elsewhere it reads once, few, many or a size class.

size: few
V: TRBV6-1
J: TRBJ2-1
length: 13
D: TRBD2
DNA: TGTGCCATCAGGGGAATAGCGGGACATGAGCAGTTCTTC
CDR3: CAIRGIAGHEQFF

size: .
V: TRBV20-1
J: TRBJ1-1
length: 13
D: TRBD1
DNA: TGCAGTGCGGGAGGGACAGTTTACACTGAAGCTTTCTTT
CDR3: CSAGGTVYTEAFF

size: .
V: TRBV30
J: TRBJ1-1
length: 11
D: .
DNA: TGTGCCTGGAGTTGGGACACTGAAGCTTTCTTT
CDR3: CAWSWDTEAFF

size: .
V: TRBV4-3
J: TRBJ2-2
length: 15
D: .
DNA: TGCGCCAGCAGCGCCTCGATGGGGAACACCGGGGAGCTGTTTTTT
CDR3: CASSASMGNTGELFF

size: .
V: TRBV19
J: TRBJ2-7
length: 16
D: TRBD1
DNA: TGTGCCAGTAGTATCGCAGTCGGGACAGGGGGGTACGAGCAGTACTTC
CDR3: CASSIAVGTGGYEQYF

size: .
V: TRBV2
J: TRBJ1-5
length: 14
D: .
DNA: TGTGCCAGCACCTTATCAGGGAGGAATCAGCCCCAGCATTTT
CDR3: CASTLSGRNQPQHF

size: .
V: TRBV6-1
J: TRBJ2-1
length: 15
D: TRBD1
DNA: TGTGCCAGCAGTACGGGACAGGGGTTCGGGAATGAGCAGTTCTTC
CDR3: CASSTGQGFGNEQFF

size: few
V: TRBV6-2/TRBV6-3
J: TRBJ2-1
length: 13
D: .
DNA: TGTGCCAGCAGTTACTCGTCCTACAATGAGCAGTTCTTC
CDR3: CASSYSSYNEQFF

size: .
V: TRBV3-1
J: TRBJ2-3
length: 13
D: .
DNA: TGTGCCAGCAGTCCCAGTTGGGCAGATACGCAGTATTTT
CDR3: CASSPSWADTQYF

size: .
V: TRBV6-2/TRBV6-3
J: TRBJ2-1
length: 15
D: TRBD2
DNA: TGTGCCACAGACCTAGCGGGAGTTCCCTACAATGAGCAGTTCTTC
CDR3: CATDLAGVPYNEQFF

size: few
V: TRBV7-3
J: TRBJ2-2
length: 12
D: .
DNA: TGTGCCAGCAGCCCAAACACCGGGGAGCTGTTTTTT
CDR3: CASSPNTGELFF

size: few
V: TRBV14
J: TRBJ2-7
length: 15
D: TRBD2
DNA: TGTGCCAGCAGCCATACTAGCGGGAATTTCTACGAGCAGTACTTC
CDR3: CASSHTSGNFYEQYF

size: few
V: TRBV2
J: TRBJ2-1
length: 12
D: .
DNA: TGTGCCAGCAAGGACGCGGGTAATGAGCAGTTCTTC
CDR3: CASKDAGNEQFF

size: many
V: TRBV4-1
J: TRBJ2-3
length: 17
D: TRBD2
DNA: TGCGCCAGCAGAAAAGATCCCCTAGCGGGGAGCACAGATACGCAGTATTTT
CDR3: CASRKDPLAGSTDTQYF

size: .
V: TRBV19
J: TRBJ1-2
length: 13
D: .
DNA: TGTGCCAGTACTAGGGCCTGGGACTATGGCTACACCTTC
CDR3: CASTRAWDYGYTF

size: medium-sized
V: TRBV7-2
J: TRBJ2-3
length: 16
D: TRBD2
DNA: TGTGCCAGCACCCCCCCGGGTCTAGCGGGAGCAGATACGCAGTATTTT
CDR3: CASTPPGLAGADTQYF

size: .
V: TRBV5-1
J: TRBJ1-6
length: 14
D: .
DNA: TGCGCCAGCAGCTTGAACAGAGAGAATTCACCCCTCCACTTT
CDR3: CASSLNRENSPLHF